The 5 T cell receptor beta chains below were found in one sample sequenced in a study of T cell changes during pregnancy in multiple sclerosis (dated by TCRdb to the late 2010s). The method was the immunoSEQ multiplex PCR assay. In its TCRdb copy, this immuneACCESS table keeps in-frame sequences only and misses some clones. Where compared with another copy, unresolved V genes explain less than half of these, and the others have no known cause. This sample is represented by 70,000 to 95,000 clones; around nine tenths of them were singletons. Clones ranked in the top ten supply 2.1% of the sample. Sequencing was performed on peripheral blood, taken in the second trimester of pregnancy. The receptors stem from a female donor in good health, enrolled as a control in a pregnancy study.

The chain joins TRBV6-6 to TRBJ1-1; D is possibly TRBD1 (6 bases). Between the trimmed V and J ends, which lost 11 bases and 3 bases, there was a span of 19 bases. Germline V gene lookup returns CDR1 MNHNY and CDR2 SVGAGI (reference sequence). The CDR3 length is 14 residues. The DNA of the CDR3 is TGTGCCGCCGAACAGGGAAAAGGGGACACTGAAGCTTTCTTT. Its protein product is CAAEQGKGDTEAFF.

This chain joins TRBV19 and TRBJ1-5; TRBD1 aligns across 9 bases. V gave up 3 bases and J gave up 6 bases; unmatched junction bases: 6. CDR3 length: 15 amino acids. Germline V gene sequence: CDR1 LNHDA, CDR2 SQIVND (reference sequence). The CDR3 DNA follows: TGTGCCAGTAGTATGGGGACAGGGCTTCGTCAGCCCCAGCATTTT. This translates into CASSMGTGLRQPQHF.

The rearrangement joins TRBV2 to TRBJ1-5; D might be TRBD1 (5 bases). The CDR3 runs to 14 residues. Trimming stripped 4 bases from V and 7 bases from J, with 14 bases between. From germline, CDR1 is SNHLY and CDR2 FYNNEI. The CDR3, as DNA: TGTGCCAGCAGTGTATCCCAAGGGGTGCAGCCCCAGCATTTT. Its translation is CASSVSQGVQPQHF.

The chain joins TRBV2 to TRBJ2-7, with 12 bases matching TRBD2. CDR1 and CDR2 (germline): SNHLY, FYNNEI. After removal of 5 bases from V and 0 bases from J, the junction contained 2 bases not matched to a gene. The CDR3 runs to 15 residues. CDR3 residues: CASSTSGGTSYEQYF. The CDR3 DNA reads as TGTGCCAGCAGTACTAGCGGGGGGACCTCCTACGAGCAGTACTTC. Together with reference TRBV2 and TRBJ2-7, the CDR3 gives the full variable domain: EPEVTQTPSHQVTQMGQEVILRCVPISNHLYFYWYRQILGQKVEFLVSFYNNEISEKSEIFDDQFSVERPDGSNFTLKIRSTKLEDSAMYFCASSTSGGTSYEQYFGPGTRLTVT.

The chain employs TRBV7-2 and TRBJ1-2; D perhaps matches TRBD1 (6 bases). The CDR3 is made up of 13 amino acids. From germline, CDR1 is SGHTA and CDR2 FQGNSA. Trimming pared 8 bases from V and 2 bases from J, leaving 12 bases between. CDR3 coding DNA: TGTGCCAGCGGTGATGACAGGAACTATGGCTACACCTTC. Translated, it gives CASGDDRNYGYTF. Full variable domain (missing parts from reference TRBV7-2 and TRBJ1-2): GAGVSQSPSNKVTEKGKDVELRCDPISGHTALYWYRQSLGQGLEFLIYFQGNSAPDKSGLPSDRFSAERTGGSVSTLTIQRTQQEDSAVYLCASGDDRNYGYTFGSGTRLTVV.